A selection of T cell receptor beta chains follows, all from one sample in a study of identical twins. TCRdb reanalysed the 5' RACE reads using MiXCR and keeps one entry per CDR3 protein. This table has roughly 220,000 distinct CDR3 sequences, 5.5% to 7.5% appearing once. A further study also used this sample, focusing on T cells expressing NK-cell markers.

Material for sequencing was CD8+ T cells sorted from blood. The origin of the receptors is a woman younger than 30 in good health. Each CDR3 is given with its conserved first and last residue. The D gene is left open where the match is weak. Rows may omit the clone size; those that give it use once, few, many or a size class.

clone_size	d_call	v_call	j_call	cdr3_nt	cdr3_aa
-	TRBD2	TRBV5-1	TRBJ2-5	TGCGCCAGCAGCACCGGACTAGCGGGGGTCCAAGAGACCCAGTACTTC	CASSTGLAGVQETQYF
few	-	TRBV29-1	TRBJ1-4	TGCAGCGTTGAAGATAGAGGGGCAACTAATGAAAAACTGTTTTTT	CSVEDRGATNEKLFF
few	TRBD2	TRBV20-1	TRBJ2-7	TGCAGTGCTTCTACGCAAGCGGGAGGCCTTTACGAGCAGTACTTC	CSASTQAGGLYEQYF
few	-	TRBV7-6	TRBJ2-4	TGTGCCAGCAGCTCTGGGGGGCAGATTCAGTACTTC	CASSSGGQIQYF
many	-	TRBV5-1	TRBJ2-1	TGCGCCAGCAGCTTGGAGGGGGGGCTCACAAATGAGCAGTTCTTC	CASSLEGGLTNEQFF
few	-	TRBV3-1	TRBJ2-1	TGTGCCAGCAGCCAATTTGCGGGGCCCCTTTACAATGAGCAGTTCTTC	CASSQFAGPLYNEQFF
many	TRBD1	TRBV7-9	TRBJ2-3	TGTGCCAGCAGCCCCCTTCCCGGGACAGCCACAGATACGCAGTATTTT	CASSPLPGTATDTQYF
-	-	TRBV7-6	TRBJ2-1	TGTGCCAGCAGCTTAGATGACCCTACCTACAATGAGCAGTTCTTC	CASSLDDPTYNEQFF
few	TRBD2	TRBV6-1	TRBJ2-3	TGTGCCAGCAGTGCCCTTTTAGCGGGAGAGTTAGATACGCAGTATTTT	CASSALLAGELDTQYF
-	TRBD2	TRBV5-6	TRBJ2-1	TGTGCCAGCAGCCCGGAGGGACTAGCGGGAGGCTACAATGAGCAGTTCTTC	CASSPEGLAGGYNEQFF
many	TRBD1	TRBV27	TRBJ1-5	TGTGCCAGCACTCCAGGGGGAGGCAATCAGCCCCAGCATTTT	CASTPGGGNQPQHF
many	TRBD2	TRBV9	TRBJ2-1	TGTGCCAGCACCGATAACCAACTAGCGGGAGGGCCCGATGAGCAGTTCTTC	CASTDNQLAGGPDEQFF
-	-	TRBV18	TRBJ1-5	TGTGCCAGCTCACCACTTGGGTATGGCAATCAGCCCCAGCATTTT	CASSPLGYGNQPQHF
few	-	TRBV9	TRBJ1-2	TGTGCCAGCAGCGTAGCGGGGGGGCGTATCGGTACGGGTGATGGCTACACCTTC	CASSVAGGRIGTGDGYTF
-	-	TRBV20-1	TRBJ1-4	TGCAGTGCTAGAGTGACAGGAACTAATGAAAAACTGTTTTTT	CSARVTGTNEKLFF
few	TRBD2	TRBV11-2	TRBJ2-3	TGTGCCAGCAGCCGTCGGGGGGTTAGCACAGATACGCAGTATTTT	CASSRRGVSTDTQYF
many	TRBD1	TRBV10-2	TRBJ2-7	TGCGCCAGCAGTGATGCAGGGGGCTACGAGCAGTACTTC	CASSDAGGYEQYF
few	TRBD2	TRBV9	TRBJ2-3	TGTGCCAGCAGCCTCCTGGGAGGGGCCGGGACAGATACGCAGTATTTT	CASSLLGGAGTDTQYF
few	-	TRBV11-2	TRBJ1-6	TGTGCCAGCAGCTTCACGCCTCCAGGGAATTCACCCCTCCACTTT	CASSFTPPGNSPLHF
-	-	TRBV10-3	TRBJ2-3	TGTGCCATCAGTGTCGCCACATCCGTCACAGATACGCAGTATTTT	CAISVATSVTDTQYF
few	TRBD2	TRBV20-1	TRBJ2-7	TGCAGTGCCGCAAGCGGGAGTGGTTACGAGCAGTACTTC	CSAASGSGYEQYF
-	TRBD2	TRBV20-1	TRBJ2-1	TGCAGTGCTAGAGACCACGGGGGGAACAATGAGCAGTTCTTC	CSARDHGGNNEQFF
many	-	TRBV10-3	TRBJ2-7	TGTGCCATCAGTGAGTCAAGGGGTTACGAGCAGTACTTC	CAISESRGYEQYF
-	TRBD1	TRBV15	TRBJ2-7	TGTGCCACCAGCAGTTCCGGGACAGGGTCCTACGAGCAGTACTTC	CATSSSGTGSYEQYF
few	-	TRBV25-1	TRBJ1-2	TGTGCCAGCAGAGTCAGGGAAGACTATGGCTACACCTTC	CASRVREDYGYTF
many	-	TRBV10-3	TRBJ2-1	TGTGCCATCAGTGAGGGACCCGCCCAAAATGAGCAGTTCTTC	CAISEGPAQNEQFF
few	TRBD2	TRBV11-3	TRBJ2-5	TGTGCCAGCAGCTTTGGAGCTAGCGGCTGGGAGACCCAGTACTTC	CASSFGASGWETQYF
few	TRBD2	TRBV9	TRBJ2-1	TGTGCCAGCAGCGTAGATGGCGGGACTAGAAGGTACAATGAGCAGTTCTTC	CASSVDGGTRRYNEQFF
-	TRBD1	TRBV12-3/TRBV12-4	TRBJ1-1	TGTGCCAGCCAGACAGGGGGAGCTGAAGCTTTCTTT	CASQTGGAEAFF
few	TRBD2	TRBV6-1	TRBJ2-7	TGTGCCAGCAGTCAACCGCGACTAGCGGGGACCTACGAGCAGTACTTC	CASSQPRLAGTYEQYF
many	-	TRBV20-1	TRBJ2-1	TGCAGTGCCCCGGGACTCTTCCAAGCCCACAATGAGCAGTTCTTC	CSAPGLFQAHNEQFF
few	TRBD1	TRBV12-5	TRBJ2-5	TGTGCTAGTGGCCAAGGGGACAGACGGCAAGAGACCCAGTACTTC	CASGQGDRRQETQYF
few	-	TRBV5-6	TRBJ1-3	TGTGCCAGCAGCTTAGGGGCCTCTGGAAACACCATATATTTT	CASSLGASGNTIYF
-	TRBD1	TRBV18	TRBJ2-3	TGTGCCAGCGAAAGGGGAGACAGGGCCTCTCGCACAGATACGCAGTATTTT	CASERGDRASRTDTQYF
few	-	TRBV20-1	TRBJ2-7	TGCAGTGCCAACGGGGGACAGTCCTACGAGCAGTACTTC	CSANGGQSYEQYF
few	-	TRBV7-9	TRBJ1-6	TGTGCCAGCAGCGCCTGGACGGCGAGAGGGAATAATTCACCCCTCCACTTT	CASSAWTARGNNSPLHF
-	-	TRBV9	TRBJ2-1	TGTGCCAGCAGCGTAGAAGGAGCCCACAATGAGCAGTTCTTC	CASSVEGAHNEQFF
few	-	TRBV5-1	TRBJ2-3	TGCGCCAGCAGCTGGGGGTACCGCAGCACAGATACGCAGTATTTT	CASSWGYRSTDTQYF
few	-	TRBV28	TRBJ1-1	TGTGCCAGCAGACCCCTATTGGGGGGCGGCACTGAAGCTTTCTTT	CASRPLLGGGTEAFF
few	-	TRBV4-3	TRBJ1-2	TGCGCCAGCAGCCAAGACCGGCGGATTAACTATGGCTACACCTTC	CASSQDRRINYGYTF
many	TRBD2	TRBV20-1	TRBJ2-7	TGCAGTGCTTTGACTGGTCGGGGGGACTACGAGCAGTACTTC	CSALTGRGDYEQYF
many	-	TRBV11-2	TRBJ2-1	TGTGCCAGCAGCCAGGTCAGGAGCGGGTTCTACAATGAGCAGTTCTTC	CASSQVRSGFYNEQFF
few	-	TRBV9	TRBJ2-1	TGTGCCAGCAGCGCTTCGGGGGCGGGGAATGAGCAGTTCTTC	CASSASGAGNEQFF
many	-	TRBV15	TRBJ1-5	TGTGCCACCAGCAGAGATGACCGGAGCAATCAGCCCCAGCATTTT	CATSRDDRSNQPQHF
many	-	TRBV13	TRBJ2-7	TGTGCCAGCAGCCCCACCCCAGGCGAGCAGTACTTC	CASSPTPGEQYF
few	-	TRBV4-3	TRBJ1-3	TGCGCCAGCAGCCAGATCAGGGGATCTGGAAACACCATATATTTT	CASSQIRGSGNTIYF
few	TRBD1	TRBV7-2	TRBJ2-3	TGTGCCAGCAGCATAGACAGGGGTACTAGCACAGATACGCAGTATTTT	CASSIDRGTSTDTQYF
many	-	TRBV9	TRBJ1-1	TGTGCCAGCGCGTATGGAGGGGGCACTGAAGCTTTCTTT	CASAYGGGTEAFF
-	TRBD2	TRBV20-1	TRBJ2-1	TGCAGTGCTAGAGCCGTTGGACTAGCGGATTCCTACAATGAGCAGTTCTTC	CSARAVGLADSYNEQFF